Described below is a single TCR beta chain sequence and its context. The data stem from a study of blood T cell repertoires in COVID-19. About the study: T cells, B-cell-depleted T cells, or PBMCs provided the cDNA or gDNA that served as material.

Measured with immunoSEQ multiplex PCR; TCRdb has only the in-frame clones, and not every one. The repertoire holds approximately 250,000 clones, 65% to 90% seen once, with approximately 5% in the top ten. The specimen sequenced was peripheral blood. The origin of this receptor is a man aged 45-60 years with COVID-19, enrolled during active disease.

The CDR3 region has the DNA TGTGCCAGCAGTACAGGGAACTATGGCTACACCTTC. Translating it yields CASSTGNYGYTF. This chain joins TRBV6-6 and TRBJ1-2, with a weak D call TRBD1 (6 bases). The CDR3 runs 12 residues. Germline V gives CDR1 MNHNY, CDR2 SVGAGI (reference sequence). The germline V and J ends were trimmed by 5 bases and 2 bases, with 6 bases remaining between them.